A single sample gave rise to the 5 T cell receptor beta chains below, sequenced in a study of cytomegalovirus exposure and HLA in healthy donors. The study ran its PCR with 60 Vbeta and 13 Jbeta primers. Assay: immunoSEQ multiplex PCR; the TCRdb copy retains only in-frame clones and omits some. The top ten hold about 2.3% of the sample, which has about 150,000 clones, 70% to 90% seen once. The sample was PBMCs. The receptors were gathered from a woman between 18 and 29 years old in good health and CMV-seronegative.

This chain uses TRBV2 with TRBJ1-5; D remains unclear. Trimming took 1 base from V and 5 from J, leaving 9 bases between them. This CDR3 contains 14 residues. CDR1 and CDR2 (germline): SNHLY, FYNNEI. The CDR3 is CASSEEQPYQPQHF. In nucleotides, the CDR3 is TGTGCCAGCAGTGAAGAACAGCCGTATCAGCCCCAGCATTTT.

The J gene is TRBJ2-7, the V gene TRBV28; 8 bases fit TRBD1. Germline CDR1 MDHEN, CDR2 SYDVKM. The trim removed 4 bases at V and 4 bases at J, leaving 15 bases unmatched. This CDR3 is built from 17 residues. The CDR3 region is CASSSGLTGDGAYEQYF. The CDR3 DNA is TGTGCCAGCAGTTCAGGTTTGACAGGGGATGGGGCTTACGAGCAGTACTTC.

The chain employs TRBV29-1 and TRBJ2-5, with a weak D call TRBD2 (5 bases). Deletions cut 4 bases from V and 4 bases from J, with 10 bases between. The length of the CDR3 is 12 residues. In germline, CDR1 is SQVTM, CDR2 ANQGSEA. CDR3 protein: CSVVGEGETQYF. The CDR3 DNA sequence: TGCAGCGTTGTTGGAGAGGGAGAGACCCAGTACTTC.

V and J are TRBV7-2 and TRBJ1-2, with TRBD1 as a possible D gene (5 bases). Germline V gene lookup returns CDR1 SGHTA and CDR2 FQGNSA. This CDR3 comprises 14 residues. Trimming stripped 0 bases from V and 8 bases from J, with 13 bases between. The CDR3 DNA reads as TGTGCCAGCAGCTTAGCGGAGCGGGGGAGAGGCTACACCTTC. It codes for CASSLAERGRGYTF. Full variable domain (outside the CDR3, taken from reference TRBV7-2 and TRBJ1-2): GAGVSQSPSNKVTEKGKDVELRCDPISGHTALYWYRQSLGQGLEFLIYFQGNSAPDKSGLPSDRFSAERTGGSVSTLTIQRTQQEDSAVYLCASSLAERGRGYTFGSGTRLTVV.

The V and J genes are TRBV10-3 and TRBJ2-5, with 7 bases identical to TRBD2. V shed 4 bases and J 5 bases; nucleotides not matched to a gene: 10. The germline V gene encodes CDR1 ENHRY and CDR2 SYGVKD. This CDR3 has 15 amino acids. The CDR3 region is CAISGGGTPGETQYF. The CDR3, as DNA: TGTGCCATCAGTGGGGGGGGGACCCCGGGGGAGACCCAGTACTTC.